The 29 T cell receptor beta chains listed next were all sequenced from one sample in a study of cytomegalovirus exposure and HLA in healthy donors (dated by TCRdb to 2016 to 2017). The library was made by the immunoSEQ multiplex PCR assay. The multiplex PCR relied on a mix of 60 forward primers for TCR Vbeta segments and 13 reverse primers for TCR Jbeta segments. TCRdb took over this immuneACCESS table, retaining in-frame rearrangements with V and J assigned. Such tables are incomplete; in checked studies, under half of the missing clones stem from an unresolved V gene, and the remainder is unexplained. The sample yields 100,000 to 150,000 clones; over 70% were counted once. More than 3% of the sample is in the top ten clones. Sequenced input: PBMCs. The receptors originated from a man aged 18 to 30 in good health and CMV-seropositive.

This rearrangement joins TRBV6-6 to TRBJ2-3; 15 bases align to TRBD2. CDR1 is MNHNY and CDR2 is SVGAGI in the germline V gene (reference sequence). The CDR3 is 16 amino acids. The ends lost 5 bases at V and 6 bases at J; junction bases unmatched: 6. The chain's CDR3 is CASSAGLAGGADTQYF. For the CDR3, the DNA is TGTGCCAGCAGTGCGGGACTAGCGGGAGGAGCGGATACGCAGTATTTT.

The J gene is TRBJ2-7, the V gene TRBV9; D is ambiguous. The CDR3 is 15 residues long. Germline CDR1 SGDLS, CDR2 YYNGEE. V dropped 4 bases and J dropped 5 bases, with 19 bases sitting between them. CDR3 sequence: CASSPRVNSGDEQYF. The CDR3, as DNA: TGTGCCAGCAGCCCACGGGTCAATTCTGGCGACGAGCAGTACTTC.

The gene calls are TRBV30 and TRBJ1-4, with 8 bases lining up with TRBD1. The V and J ends lost 3 bases and 10 bases, in that order; junction bases with no gene match: 1. The CDR3 runs 11 residues. The germline gives CDR1 GTSNPN, CDR2 SVGIG (reference sequence). The CDR3: CAWSDRGKLFF. CDR3 DNA: TGTGCCTGGAGCGACAGGGGAAAACTGTTTTTT.

Many counts were recorded for this clone. The chain recombines TRBV25-1 with TRBJ1-1, with D unresolved. The V and J ends lost 5 bases and 1 base respectively, with 11 bases between them. CDR1 and CDR2 from the germline V gene are MGHDK and SYGVNS. This CDR3 has 14 residues. The DNA of the CDR3 is TGTGCCAGCAGTCCCCTAGGTAAGAACACTGAAGCTTTCTTT. Translation: CASSPLGKNTEAFF.

V is TRBV19 and J is TRBJ2-1; perhaps TRBD2 as D (6 bases). Trimming removed 5 bases at V and 0 bases at J, with 14 bases between. Germline V gene lookup returns CDR1 LNHDA and CDR2 SQIVND (reference sequence). The CDR3 has 16 amino acids. The CDR3 region is CASSFGAGSSYNEQFF. The DNA of the CDR3 is TGTGCCAGTAGTTTTGGCGCGGGAAGCTCCTACAATGAGCAGTTCTTC.

The chain combines TRBV7-2 with TRBJ1-2; 8 positions agree with TRBD1. The CDR3 runs to 15 residues. Germline loops: CDR1 SGHTA, CDR2 FQGNSA. J was trimmed by 3 bases and V by 5 bases; bases with no gene match: 8. The CDR3 DNA sequence: TGTGCCAGCAGCCCGGACAGGGAGTGGCACTATGGCTACACCTTC. This gives the protein CASSPDREWHYGYTF.

V gene TRBV6-1 combines with J gene TRBJ2-7; 12 nucleotides agree with TRBD2. After removal of 2 bases from V and 7 bases from J, the junction contained 12 bases not matched to a gene. This CDR3 comprises 17 residues. Germline V CDR1 and CDR2: MNHNS, SASEGT. This CDR3 reads CASSERVLAGGPREQYF. The CDR3 DNA is TGTGCCAGCAGTGAAAGGGTCCTAGCGGGAGGGCCTCGGGAGCAGTACTTC.

This chain joins TRBV27 and TRBJ1-1; tentative D call: TRBD1 (6 bases). V was cut by 3 bases and J by 8 bases, with 13 bases left in between. Germline V CDR1 and CDR2: MNHEY, SMNVEV (reference sequence). There are 13 residues in the CDR3. CDR3 in amino acids: CASSLGRGWEAFF. The CDR3 nucleotides are TGTGCCAGCAGTTTGGGCAGGGGATGGGAAGCTTTCTTT.

V gene TRBV11-3 combines with J gene TRBJ2-7; TRBD2 agrees at 10 bases. Germline V gene data show CDR1 as SGHNT and CDR2 as YENEEA. The J segment lost 4 bases and the V segment lost 4 bases, leaving 13 bases of the junction unmatched. This CDR3 has 17 residues. This chain's CDR3 is CASSSGLTSGDLYEQYF. DNA for the CDR3: TGTGCCAGCAGCTCCGGCCTCACTAGCGGGGATCTGTACGAGCAGTACTTC.

The count of this clone is one. The CDR3 DNA follows: TGTGCCAGCAGTGAAGCTAGGGGGCTCGAGCAGTACTTC. Its translation: CASSEARGLEQYF. V is TRBV2 and J is TRBJ2-7, with TRBD1 matching 7 bases. Trimming took 0 bases from V and 6 from J; bases not matched to a gene: 2. CDR3 length equals 13 residues. CDR1 and CDR2 from the germline V gene are SNHLY and FYNNEI.

The genes are TRBV7-8 and TRBJ1-2, with 7 nucleotides matching TRBD1. The trim removed 3 bases at V and 2 bases at J, leaving 9 bases unmatched. Germline CDR1 is SGHVS and CDR2 is FQNEAQ. This CDR3 has 16 residues. In nucleotides, the CDR3 is TGTGCCAGCAGCTTGCCGCCCGGGACAGTAAACTATGGCTACACCTTC. Residues: CASSLPPGTVNYGYTF.

This clone appeared a few times. V usage is TRBV4-2 and J usage is TRBJ2-1; 9 bases agree with TRBD1. This CDR3 region has 16 residues. The germline V gene has CDR1 LGHNA and CDR2 YNFKEQ. The V and J ends lost 1 base and 3 bases, in that order; junction bases with no gene match: 4. The CDR3 region is CASSQASGQGYNEQFF. The CDR3, as DNA: TGTGCCAGCAGCCAAGCATCGGGACAGGGCTACAATGAGCAGTTCTTC.

This clone was observed a handful of times. The chain carries TRBV9 and TRBJ2-1, with 7 bases fitting TRBD2. V dropped 0 bases and J dropped 6; count of bases not matched to a gene: 18. The CDR3 is made up of 19 amino acids. CDR1 is SGDLS and CDR2 is YYNGEE in the germline V gene. For the CDR3, the DNA is TGTGCCAGCAGCGTAGAACCCGCCATGGCGAGCGGGATCACCAATGAGCAGTTCTTC. Translating gives CASSVEPAMASGITNEQFF.

The J gene is TRBJ1-2, the V gene TRBV7-9; D not resolved. Germline values: CDR1 SEHNR, CDR2 FQNEAQ (reference sequence). V lost 5 bases and J lost 8, with 15 bases in between. This CDR3 is 13 amino acids long. The CDR3 nucleotides are TGTGCCAGCAGCCCCGACACCGCTCGAGGCTACACCTTC. Residues: CASSPDTARGYTF.

The genes are TRBV19 and TRBJ2-1; 8 bases are shared with TRBD2. V trimming: 4 bases; J trimming: 4 bases; junction bases outside the gene matches: 6. Germline values: CDR1 LNHDA, CDR2 SQIVND (reference sequence). The CDR3 has 15 residues. The CDR3 region has the DNA TGTGCCAGTAGTAAAGGGAGCGGGAGATACAATGAGCAGTTCTTC. It is translated as CASSKGSGRYNEQFF.

This chain joins TRBV27 and TRBJ2-6; D is unresolved. The CDR3 contains 17 residues. Germline values: CDR1 MNHEY, CDR2 SMNVEV (reference sequence). V was trimmed by 3 bases and J by 0 bases, leaving 12 bases between them. CDR3 in amino acids: CASSLVATNSGANVLTF. The CDR3 DNA is TGTGCCAGCAGTTTGGTGGCCACTAACTCTGGGGCCAACGTCCTGACTTTC.

The chain has TRBV7-2 and TRBJ1-6; no clear D gene. Between the trimmed V and J ends, which lost 6 bases and 0 bases, there was a span of 6 bases. The germline V gene encodes CDR1 SGHTA and CDR2 FQGNSA. The CDR3 is 14 amino acids. CDR3 protein: CASRTSSYNSPLHF. The CDR3 bases are TGTGCCAGCAGGACTAGCTCCTATAATTCACCCCTCCACTTT.

V usage is TRBV7-2 and J usage is TRBJ2-2; 8 nucleotides agree with TRBD1. CDR1 and CDR2 (germline): SGHTA, FQGNSA. Trimming took 1 base from V and 7 from J; bases not matched to a gene: 11. CDR3 size: 17 residues. CDR3 sequence reads: CASSLGSGGVGNGELFF. DNA for the CDR3: TGTGCCAGCAGCTTAGGTTCAGGGGGCGTGGGTAACGGGGAGCTGTTTTTT.

The rearrangement joins TRBV21-1 to TRBJ1-6; TRBD1 reflects the table's D call only, with no check against the DNA. TRBV21-1 is a pseudogene. The CDR3 consists of 15 residues. The CDR3 DNA follows: TGTGCCAGCAGCCTAGGACAGGTACTTAATTCACCCCTCCACTTT. This sequence encodes CASSLGQVLNSPLHF.

This chain connects TRBV14 to TRBJ2-2; 9 bases align to TRBD2. Germline assignment: CDR1 SGHDN and CDR2 FVKESK. Trimming at V came to 2 bases and at J to 4 bases, leaving 8 bases not matched to a gene. The CDR3 is 17 amino acids. The CDR3 region is CASSQPLAGATTGELFF. CDR3 coding DNA: TGTGCCAGCAGCCAACCTTTAGCGGGAGCGACCACCGGGGAGCTGTTTTTT.

The V gene is TRBV6-1, the J gene TRBJ2-3; D is undetermined. Trimming removed 6 bases at V and 0 bases at J, with 7 bases between. The length of the CDR3 is 13 residues. Looked up from germline, CDR1 is MNHNS and CDR2 is SASEGT. The CDR3 region has the DNA TGTGCCAGCAGGACAACTAGCACAGATACGCAGTATTTT. This codes for CASRTTSTDTQYF.

The V call is TRBV7-8, the J call TRBJ1-1; no definite D call. The germline CDR1 and CDR2 sequences are SGHVS and FQNEAQ. Trimming shortened V by 10 bases and J by 5 bases, and 17 bases separated the two germline ends. This CDR3 region has 13 residues. The CDR3 sequence: CATGFSGGTEAFF. In DNA form, the CDR3 reads TGTGCCACCGGATTTTCAGGTGGGACTGAAGCTTTCTTT.

This chain connects TRBV4-1 to TRBJ1-6; 10 positions agree with TRBD1. Germline V lookup: CDR1 MGHRA, CDR2 YSYEKL. The CDR3 extends over 16 amino acids. V gave up 6 bases and J gave up 4 bases; unmatched junction bases: 6. For the CDR3, the DNA is TGCGCCAGCAGGCGGACAGGGGGGGCTTATAATTCACCCCTCCACTTT. It codes for CASRRTGGAYNSPLHF.

Only one count was recorded for this clone. The rearrangement uses TRBV5-1 and TRBJ2-3, with D possibly being TRBD2 (5 bases). Trimming left V 4 bases short and J 0 bases short, with 9 bases between. CDR3 length equals 14 residues. From germline, CDR1 is SGHRS and CDR2 YFSETQ. The CDR3 DNA sequence: TGCGCCAGCAGCAAAGGACTGAGCACAGATACGCAGTATTTT. It is translated as CASSKGLSTDTQYF.

The rearrangement links TRBV4-3 to TRBJ2-5; 10 positions agree with TRBD1. V lost 5 bases to trimming and J lost 5 bases; unmatched junction nucleotides: 8. Looked up from germline, CDR1 is LGHNA and CDR2 is YSLEER. This CDR3 is 15 amino acids long. The CDR3 is CASSSRDRGLETQYF. Here the CDR3 DNA reads TGCGCCAGCAGCTCCCGGGACAGGGGCTTGGAGACCCAGTACTTC.

The rearrangement uses TRBV5-4 and TRBJ2-5, with D perhaps matching TRBD1 (7 bases). CDR1 and CDR2 from the germline V gene are SGHNT and YYREEE (reference sequence). The CDR3 sequence is 16 residues long. Trimming left V 2 bases short and J 3 bases short, with 17 bases between. CDR3 nucleotide sequence: TGTGCCAGCAGCTTAACCGGCAGGGGGGCGAAAGAGACCCAGTACTTC. It codes for CASSLTGRGAKETQYF.

The chain couples TRBV29-1 to TRBJ2-7; D is perhaps TRBD2 (6 bases). The V gene lost 0 bases and the J gene lost 7 bases, with 19 bases spanning the gap. The germline CDR1 and CDR2 sequences are SQVTM and ANQGSEA. The CDR3 is 15 residues long. CDR3 residues: CSVEDQGRGMREQYF. In nucleotides, the CDR3 is TGCAGCGTTGAAGACCAAGGGCGGGGTATGAGGGAGCAGTACTTC.

The sample holds a few counts of this clone. The rearrangement uses TRBV10-2 and TRBJ1-1, with D unresolved. The CDR3 consists of 11 residues. Trimming pared 2 bases from V and 7 bases from J, leaving 5 bases between. Germline V gene sequence: CDR1 WSHSY, CDR2 SAAADI. CDR3 nucleotides: TGCGCCAGCAGTGAGCTAAGTGAAGCTTTCTTT. It translates to CASSELSEAFF.

This chain's CDR3 is CASSLWLAGTDTQYF. In DNA, the CDR3 is TGCGCCAGCAGCTTGTGGCTGGCGGGCACAGATACGCAGTATTTT. The rearrangement uses TRBV5-1 and TRBJ2-3; D is uncertain. The CDR3 consists of 15 residues. V was trimmed by 1 base and J by 1 base, leaving 10 bases between them. Looked up from germline, CDR1 is SGHRS and CDR2 is YFSETQ.